A single sample is the source of the 18 T cell receptor beta chains below, sequenced in a study of T cell clones after liver transplantation. Profiling relied on immunoSEQ multiplex PCR, and the TCRdb table lists in-frame clones only, not all of them. The data hold 20,000 to 25,000 clones, with roughly 69% observed a single time. Specimen: CD4+ T cells from blood, collected before liver transplant. Source of these receptors: a human donor who received a liver transplant.

This clone appeared a few times. This CDR3 reads CATGQNPSGANVLTF. The DNA of the CDR3 is TGTGCCACGGGACAGAACCCCTCTGGGGCCAACGTCCTGACTTTC. The gene calls are TRBV2 and TRBJ2-6, with 7 bases identical to TRBD1. The CDR3 is 15 residues long. J gave up 0 bases and V 10 bases, and 6 bases lay outside the gene matches. The germline V gene has CDR1 SNHLY and CDR2 FYNNEI.

The chain employs TRBV5-1 and TRBJ2-3, with 12 bases matching TRBD2. Trimming took 5 bases from V and 3 from J; bases not matched to a gene: 7. Germline values: CDR1 SGHRS, CDR2 YFSETQ. CDR3 length: 16 amino acids. DNA for the CDR3: TGCGCCAGCAGTGAGACTAGCGGGAGAAGGACAGATACGCAGTATTTT. Residues: CASSETSGRRTDTQYF.

The chain combines TRBV6-5 with TRBJ1-3; D remains ambiguous. Germline V gives CDR1 MNHEY, CDR2 SVGAGI. This CDR3 comprises 13 residues. Trimming pared 2 bases from V and 0 bases from J, leaving 2 bases between. CDR3 sequence (DNA): TGTGCCAGCAGTTACAACTCTGGAAACACCATATATTTT. It translates to CASSYNSGNTIYF.

The V gene is TRBV18, the J gene TRBJ2-3, with TRBD2 matching over 9 bases. This CDR3 is 14 amino acids long. The V and J ends lost 3 bases and 9 bases, in that order; junction bases with no gene match: 7. Germline-derived CDR1 and CDR2 are KGHSH and LQKENI. The CDR3 DNA sequence: TGTGCCAGCTCACCGGGACTAGCAGGTGACACGCAGTATTTT. It yields the protein CASSPGLAGDTQYF.

The chain couples TRBV19 to TRBJ1-1; D unclear. V was cut by 2 bases and J by 1 base, with 11 bases left in between. Germline V gene data show CDR1 as LNHDA and CDR2 as SQIVND (reference sequence). This CDR3 is built from 15 residues. The CDR3 DNA is TGTGCCAGTAGTATAAATTCGGCACCGAACACTGAAGCTTTCTTT. Protein: CASSINSAPNTEAFF.

This chain joins TRBV7-2 and TRBJ2-1; 7 bases agree with TRBD2. J lost 5 bases, V lost 6 bases, and 4 bases had no gene match. The CDR3 is 13 residues long. Germline V CDR1 and CDR2: SGHTA, FQGNSA. In DNA, the CDR3 is TGTGCCAGCAGAGGACTAGAGAACAATGAGCAGTTCTTC. This gives the protein CASRGLENNEQFF.

The rearrangement uses TRBV15 and TRBJ2-1; TRBD2 is a possible D gene (5 bases). The germline gives CDR1 LNHNV, CDR2 YYDKDF (reference sequence). Deletions cut 0 bases from V and 9 bases from J, with 9 bases between. There are 13 residues in the CDR3. This CDR3 is CATSRDEGGEQFF. The CDR3 DNA reads as TGTGCCACCAGCAGAGATGAGGGCGGTGAGCAGTTCTTC.

The V call is TRBV7-6, the J call TRBJ2-3; D uncertain. This CDR3 contains 14 residues. With 5 bases removed from V and 1 base from J, the gap between germline ends came to 10 bases. Germline assignment: CDR1 SGHVS and CDR2 FNYEAQ. Here the CDR3 DNA reads TGTGCCAGCAGCCAAGACGAAGGCACAGATACGCAGTATTTT. Translating gives CASSQDEGTDTQYF.

The rearrangement links TRBV5-1 to TRBJ2-3; D is uncertain. CDR1 is SGHRS and CDR2 is YFSETQ in the germline V gene. The ends were cut back, 0 bases at V and 2 bases at J, with 7 bases in the middle. The CDR3 contains 14 residues. The CDR3 region is CASSLATVTDTQYF. In nucleotides, the CDR3 is TGCGCCAGCAGCTTGGCCACAGTCACAGATACGCAGTATTTT.

The CDR3 sequence is CAWSVLGTKNIQYF. Written as DNA, the CDR3 is TGTGCCTGGAGTGTATTGGGCACCAAAAACATTCAGTACTTC. The rearrangement links TRBV30 to TRBJ2-4, with D unresolved. The CDR3 covers 14 residues. Germline lookup yields CDR1 GTSNPN and CDR2 SVGIG (reference sequence). V lost 0 bases and J lost 2, with 8 bases in between.

This chain connects TRBV6-5 to TRBJ2-5, with D unclear. Germline loops: CDR1 MNHEY, CDR2 SVGAGI. The CDR3 is 12 amino acids. V gave up 2 bases and J gave up 12 bases, with 13 bases separating them. The CDR3, as DNA: TGTGCCAGCAGTTACGATCGCGGACCAGAGTACTTC. Protein: CASSYDRGPEYF.

The chain uses TRBV5-1 and TRBJ2-7, with D unclear. The V gene's germline CDR1 is SGHRS and CDR2 YFSETQ. The ends were cut back, 0 bases at V and 0 bases at J, with 7 bases in the middle. The CDR3 is made up of 14 amino acids. The CDR3 coding sequence is TGCGCCAGCAGCTTGGATGGAACCTCCTACGAGCAGTACTTC. Translation: CASSLDGTSYEQYF.

V gene TRBV6-1 combines with J gene TRBJ2-3; the D is unclear. The CDR3 covers 12 residues. The ends were cut back, 6 bases at V and 4 bases at J, with 8 bases in the middle. The V gene's germline CDR1 is MNHNS and CDR2 SASEGT. Here the CDR3 DNA reads TGTGCCAGCAGCGGTGACCCAGATACGCAGTATTTT. As protein: CASSGDPDTQYF.

J is TRBJ1-5 and V is TRBV6-5; no reliable D call. CDR3 length: 14 residues. V lost 0 bases to trimming and J lost 7 bases, with 10 bases between them. In germline, CDR1 is MNHEY, CDR2 SVGAGI. The CDR3 sequence: CASSYSTRWQPQHF. As DNA, the CDR3 is TGTGCCAGCAGTTACTCGACCAGGTGGCAGCCCCAGCATTTT.

The gene calls are TRBV29-1 and TRBJ2-1; D is unresolved. V lost 4 bases to trimming and J lost 5 bases, with 9 bases between them. The germline gives CDR1 SQVTM, CDR2 ANQGSEA. This CDR3 region has 12 residues. The CDR3 sequence is CSVAEGNNEQFF. CDR3 in DNA: TGCAGCGTTGCGGAAGGGAACAATGAGCAGTTCTTC.

This chain connects TRBV9 to TRBJ2-1; maybe TRBD2 (5 bases). The CDR3 is 14 residues long. Germline V gene data show CDR1 as SGDLS and CDR2 as YYNGEE. V lost 0 bases to trimming and J lost 7 bases, with 11 bases between them. As DNA, the CDR3 is TGTGCCAGCAGCGTAGCTAGCACCCAAAATGAGCAGTTCTTC. Amino acids: CASSVASTQNEQFF.

This clone occurred once. The chain joins TRBV5-1 to TRBJ2-1; D possibly corresponds to TRBD2 (6 bases). Trimming removed 7 bases from V and 6 bases from J, with 14 bases in between. Germline CDR1 SGHRS, CDR2 YFSETQ. The CDR3 has 13 residues. This CDR3 reads CASGWDSGNEQFF. DNA for the CDR3: TGCGCCAGCGGCTGGGACTCGGGCAATGAGCAGTTCTTC.

In the case of this clone: A read error may produce the germline difference seen at one junction end. The chain uses TRBV27 and TRBJ2-1, with 15 bases matching TRBD2. Germline CDR1 is MNHEY and CDR2 is SMNVEV (reference sequence). This CDR3 comprises 13 residues. The CDR3 spells CVSSGTSGRMQFF. CDR3 nucleotide sequence: TGTGTCAGCAGTGGGACTAGCGGGAGGATGCAGTTCTTC.